This section outlines one TCR beta chain sequence together with its context. These data originate in a study of radiotherapy plus CTLA-4 blockade in lung cancer. Trimming took off 4 bases at V and 4 bases at J, with 5 bases between the two ends. The CDR3 is 11 residues long. Germline assignment: CDR1 SGHRS and CDR2 YFSETQ. Here immunoSEQ multiplex PCR was the method, and the copy in TCRdb shows in-frame clones only, minus some. The sample holds nearly 110,000 clones, around 85% seen once. The sequences come from peripheral blood, collected from a patient treated with radiotherapy plus ipilimumab. J is TRBJ1-1 and V is TRBV5-1; D is ambiguous. The TCR was taken from a human donor with non-small cell lung cancer that progressed on radiotherapy plus ipilimumab. Some clones in this sample may be carry-over from other donors' samples. CDR3 sequence (DNA): TGCGCCAGCAGCGACTTCACTGAAGCTTTCTTT. Translation gives CASSDFTEAFF.